This T cell receptor beta chain was recovered during a study of identical twins. Template switching added a universal primer site; cDNA carried unique molecular identifiers. From the 5' RACE reads, TCRdb called clonotypes with MiXCR, one entry per CDR3 protein. The sample yields just over 500,000 distinct CDR3 sequences, about 20% seen once. This CDR3 is 15 amino acids long. V was shortened by 0 bases and J by 0 bases, with 10 bases between the two germline ends. Germline V gene sequence: CDR1 DFQATT, CDR2 SNEGSKA (reference sequence). The sample also formed part of further work on T cells expressing NK-cell markers.

This sequence joins TRBV20-1 and TRBJ2-3; no reliable D call. Source material: CD4+ T cells sorted from blood. The receptor comes from a woman under 30 in good health. CDR3 DNA sequence: TGCAGTGCTAGAGACGTCGGAAAGAGCACAGATACGCAGTATTTT. Residues: CSARDVGKSTDTQYF.